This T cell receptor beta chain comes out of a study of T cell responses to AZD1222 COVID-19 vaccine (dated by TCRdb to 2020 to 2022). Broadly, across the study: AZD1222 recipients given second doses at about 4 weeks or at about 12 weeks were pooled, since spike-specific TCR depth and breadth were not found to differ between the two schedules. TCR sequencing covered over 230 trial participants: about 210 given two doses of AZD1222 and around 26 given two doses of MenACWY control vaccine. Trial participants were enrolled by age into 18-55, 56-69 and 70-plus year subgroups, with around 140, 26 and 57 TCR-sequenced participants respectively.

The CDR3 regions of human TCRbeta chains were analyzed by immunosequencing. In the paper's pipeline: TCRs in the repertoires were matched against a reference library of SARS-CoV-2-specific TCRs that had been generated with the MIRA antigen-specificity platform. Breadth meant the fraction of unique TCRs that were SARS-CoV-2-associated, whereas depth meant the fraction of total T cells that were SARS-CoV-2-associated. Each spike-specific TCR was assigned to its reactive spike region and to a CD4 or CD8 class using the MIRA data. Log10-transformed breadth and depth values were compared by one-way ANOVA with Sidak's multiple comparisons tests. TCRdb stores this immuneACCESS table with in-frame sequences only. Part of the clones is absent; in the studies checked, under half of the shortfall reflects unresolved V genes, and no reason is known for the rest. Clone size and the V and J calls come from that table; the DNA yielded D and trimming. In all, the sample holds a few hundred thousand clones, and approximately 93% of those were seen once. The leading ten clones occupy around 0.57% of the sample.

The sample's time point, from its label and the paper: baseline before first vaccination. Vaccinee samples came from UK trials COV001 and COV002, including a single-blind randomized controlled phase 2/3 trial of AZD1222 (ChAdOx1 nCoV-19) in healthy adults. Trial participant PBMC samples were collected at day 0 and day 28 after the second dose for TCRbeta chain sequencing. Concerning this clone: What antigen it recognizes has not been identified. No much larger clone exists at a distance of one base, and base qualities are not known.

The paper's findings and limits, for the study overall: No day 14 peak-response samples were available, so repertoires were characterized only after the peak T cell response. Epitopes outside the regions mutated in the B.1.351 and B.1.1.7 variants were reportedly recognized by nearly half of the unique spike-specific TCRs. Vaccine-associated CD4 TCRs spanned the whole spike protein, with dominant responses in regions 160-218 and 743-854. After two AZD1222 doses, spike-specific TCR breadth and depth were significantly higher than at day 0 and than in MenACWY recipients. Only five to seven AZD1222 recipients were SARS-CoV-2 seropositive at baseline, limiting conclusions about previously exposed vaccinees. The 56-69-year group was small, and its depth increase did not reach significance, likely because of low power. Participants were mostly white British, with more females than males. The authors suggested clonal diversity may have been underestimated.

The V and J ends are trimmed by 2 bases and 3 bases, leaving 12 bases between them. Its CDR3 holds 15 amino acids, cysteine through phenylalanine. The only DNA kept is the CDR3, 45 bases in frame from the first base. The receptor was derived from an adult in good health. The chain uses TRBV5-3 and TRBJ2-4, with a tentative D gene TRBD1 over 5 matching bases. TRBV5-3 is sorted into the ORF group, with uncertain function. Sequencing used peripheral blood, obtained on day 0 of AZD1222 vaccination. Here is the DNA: TGTGCCAGAAGCTTTAAGGGGCCTAGCAAAAACATTCAGTACTTC. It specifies CARSFKGPSKNIQYF.